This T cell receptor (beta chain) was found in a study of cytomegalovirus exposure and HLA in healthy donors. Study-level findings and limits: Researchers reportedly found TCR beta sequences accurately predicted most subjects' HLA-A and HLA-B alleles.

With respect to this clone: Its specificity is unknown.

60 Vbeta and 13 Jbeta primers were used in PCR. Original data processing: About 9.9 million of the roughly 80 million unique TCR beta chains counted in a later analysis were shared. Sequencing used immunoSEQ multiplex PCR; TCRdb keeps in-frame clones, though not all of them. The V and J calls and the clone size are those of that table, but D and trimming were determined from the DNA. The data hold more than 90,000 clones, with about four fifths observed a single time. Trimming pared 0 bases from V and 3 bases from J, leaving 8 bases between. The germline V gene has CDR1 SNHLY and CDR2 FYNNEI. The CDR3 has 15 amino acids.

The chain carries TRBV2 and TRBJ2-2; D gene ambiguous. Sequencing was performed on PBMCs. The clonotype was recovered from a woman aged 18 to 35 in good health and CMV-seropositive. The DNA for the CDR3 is TGTGCCAGCAGTGAAGCTATCGTCTACACCGGGGAGCTGTTTTTT. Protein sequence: CASSEAIVYTGELFF.